These T cell receptor beta chains were read from a single sample in a study of blood T cell repertoires in COVID-19. Repertoires were generated with immunoSEQ multiplex PCR, while TCRdb's copy carries only in-frame clones and drops some. This sample carries 65,000 to 80,000 clones, 75% to 90% of them seen once, and the ten largest clones take roughly a quarter. The sequenced material came from peripheral blood. The receptors come from a human donor in a cohort sampled during active COVID-19. Both conserved end residues are part of each CDR3. A D gene is named only where the DNA matches it firmly. Clone size, where shown, is once, few, many, or a class for clones that have expanded.

v_gene	d_gene	abundance	j_gene	CDR3aa	CDR3nt
TRBV7-2	-	-	TRBJ1-6	CASSLDDKIPYNSPLHF	TGTGCCAGCAGCTTAGACGACAAAATTCCCTATAATTCACCCCTCCACTTT
TRBV7-9	-	-	TRBJ1-2	CASSLGDYGYTF	TGTGCCAGCAGCTTAGGCGACTATGGCTACACCTTC
TRBV7-8	TRBD1	-	TRBJ1-1	CASSAGTADTEAFF	TGTGCCAGCAGCGCCGGGACAGCGGACACTGAAGCTTTCTTT
TRBV5-1	TRBD1	-	TRBJ1-4	CASSPPGQTEKLFF	TGCGCCAGCAGCCCACCGGGACAGACTGAAAAACTGTTTTTT
TRBV5-7	TRBD1	-	TRBJ2-7	CASSLARDRDYEQYF	TGTGCCAGCAGCTTGGCAAGGGACAGAGACTACGAGCAGTACTTC
TRBV5-4	-	-	TRBJ1-2	CASSPDKNYGYTF	TGTGCCAGCAGCCCTGACAAGAACTATGGCTACACCTTC
TRBV6-4	TRBD2	-	TRBJ2-3	CASSPRRGLGSDTQYF	TGTGCCAGCAGCCCCCGGAGGGGACTAGGCTCAGATACGCAGTATTTT
TRBV9	TRBD2	-	TRBJ2-7	CASSVGGLGVYEQYF	TGTGCCAGCAGCGTAGGGGGACTAGGGGTCTACGAGCAGTACTTC
TRBV30	-	-	TRBJ2-2	CAWSRGHPGELFF	TGTGCCTGGAGTCGAGGGCATCCCGGGGAGCTGTTTTTT
TRBV19	-	-	TRBJ2-2	CASSGRRPNTGELFF	TGTGCCAGTAGTGGCCGGCGGCCGAACACCGGGGAGCTGTTTTTT
TRBV4-1	-	-	TRBJ1-2	CASSQDFLGGNNYGYTF	TGCGCCAGCAGCCAAGATTTCTTAGGGGGAAATAACTATGGCTACACCTTC
TRBV28	-	-	TRBJ2-2	CASSLWGQANTGELFF	TGTGCCAGCAGTTTATGGGGGCAAGCGAACACCGGGGAGCTGTTTTTT
TRBV12-3/TRBV12-4	TRBD1	-	TRBJ1-2	CASSTGTGNGYTF	TGTGCCAGCAGTACCGGGACAGGGAATGGCTACACCTTC
TRBV5-1	TRBD1	-	TRBJ1-3	CASSFGQGTGNTIYF	TGCGCCAGCAGCTTTGGACAGGGGACTGGAAACACCATATATTTT
TRBV6-1	TRBD2	once	TRBJ2-3	CASSEGLAADTQYF	TGTGCCAGCAGTGAAGGACTAGCGGCAGATACGCAGTATTTT
TRBV7-3	TRBD2	-	TRBJ2-5	CASSLGSRREETQYF	TGTGCCAGCAGCTTAGGCTCGAGGCGGGAGGAGACCCAGTACTTC
TRBV7-3	TRBD2	-	TRBJ2-5	CASSLGAGGQETQYF	TGTGCCAGCAGCCTAGGAGCGGGGGGGCAAGAGACCCAGTACTTC
TRBV7-9	TRBD2	few	TRBJ2-1	CASRRSSGGSYNEQFF	TGTGCCAGCAGACGTTCTAGCGGGGGCTCCTACAATGAGCAGTTCTTC
TRBV7-8	TRBD1	-	TRBJ2-7	CASSPDRGQFEQYF	TGTGCCAGCAGCCCGGACAGGGGGCAATTCGAGCAGTACTTC
TRBV30	-	-	TRBJ2-2	CAFQGGTRPLNTISTGELFF	TGTGCCTTCCAGGGAGGCACTCGCCCCTTGAACACCATATCGACCGGGGAGCTGTTTTTT
TRBV19	TRBD1	-	TRBJ1-2	CASRIGQGANYGYTF	TGTGCCAGTAGAATTGGACAGGGGGCGAACTATGGCTACACCTTC
TRBV7-2	-	-	TRBJ2-1	CASSPIGEQFF	TGTGCCAGCAGCCCGATCGGGGAGCAGTTCTTC
TRBV14	TRBD1	-	TRBJ1-1	CASSQAGTGNTEAFF	TGTGCCAGCAGCCAAGCCGGGACAGGTAACACTGAAGCTTTCTTT
TRBV9	TRBD2	once	TRBJ2-2	CASSSTSGGFTGELFF	TGTGCCAGCAGCTCTACTAGCGGGGGTTTCACCGGGGAGCTGTTTTTT
TRBV9	TRBD1	-	TRBJ1-4	CASSVGRTGGDEKLFF	TGTGCCAGCAGCGTAGGACGGACAGGGGGTGATGAAAAACTGTTTTTT
TRBV7-9	TRBD1	few	TRBJ1-1	CASSSGTGKTSLNTEAFF	TGTGCCAGCAGCTCCGGGACAGGGAAAACGTCGTTGAACACTGAAGCTTTCTTT
TRBV12-3/TRBV12-4	-	-	TRBJ2-3	CASATSTDTQYF	TGTGCCAGCGCGACAAGCACAGATACGCAGTATTTT
TRBV3-1/TRBV3-2	TRBD1	-	TRBJ1-5	CASSQAGTGVQPQHF	TGTGCCAGCAGCCAGGCCGGGACAGGGGTTCAGCCCCAGCATTTT
TRBV29-1	TRBD1	few	TRBJ2-3	CSVGRQGQETDTQYF	TGCAGCGTTGGGAGACAGGGCCAGGAGACAGATACGCAGTATTTT
TRBV11-2	TRBD2	-	TRBJ2-1	CASSSAGGYNEQFF	TGTGCCAGCAGCTCAGCGGGGGGCTACAATGAGCAGTTCTTC
TRBV5-1	TRBD1	-	TRBJ2-7	CASSSARGNEQYF	TGCGCCAGCAGCTCAGCCAGGGGGAATGAGCAGTACTTC
TRBV29-1	TRBD1	-	TRBJ1-3	CSVTGDGTSGNTIYF	TGCAGCGTCACAGGGGACGGTACTTCTGGAAACACCATATATTTT
TRBV12-3/TRBV12-4	-	-	TRBJ2-2	CASSLYTGELFF	TGTGCCAGCAGTCTTTACACCGGGGAGCTGTTTTTT
TRBV7-3	TRBD2	-	TRBJ2-7	CASSLAGGTYEQYF	TGTGCCAGCAGCCTAGCGGGGGGCACCTACGAGCAGTACTTC
TRBV14	-	-	TRBJ2-2	CASSQSWGPANTGELFF	TGTGCCAGCAGCCAATCGTGGGGCCCTGCGAACACCGGGGAGCTGTTTTTT
TRBV30	-	-	TRBJ1-5	CAWSVTGGPNQPQHF	TGTGCCTGGAGTGTAACAGGCGGTCCCAATCAGCCCCAGCATTTT
TRBV20-1	-	once	TRBJ1-1	CSARDSTEAFF	TGCAGTGCTAGAGATTCGACTGAAGCTTTCTTT
TRBV5-1	-	-	TRBJ2-5	CASSFAPRGPQETQYF	TGCGCCAGCAGCTTTGCCCCCCGGGGTCCCCAAGAGACCCAGTACTTC
TRBV24-1	TRBD2	once	TRBJ2-1	CATSSSGGAVNEQFF	TGTGCCACCAGTTCAAGCGGGGGGGCGGTCAATGAGCAGTTCTTC
TRBV15	-	-	TRBJ1-1	CATSRDPQLNTEAFF	TGTGCCACCAGCAGAGACCCACAGCTGAACACTGAAGCTTTCTTT
TRBV18	-	-	TRBJ2-1	CASSPGQGVNEQFF	TGTGCCAGCTCACCGGGACAAGGGGTCAATGAGCAGTTCTTC
TRBV2	TRBD1	-	TRBJ1-1	CASKRTGGVNTEAFF	TGTGCCAGCAAAAGGACAGGGGGCGTAAACACTGAAGCTTTCTTT
TRBV7-8	-	-	TRBJ2-1	CASSLSGGLNEQFF	TGTGCCAGCAGCCTCTCCGGGGGACTCAATGAGCAGTTCTTC
TRBV9	TRBD1	-	TRBJ1-6	CASSVDGTELNSPLHF	TGTGCCAGCAGCGTAGACGGGACAGAGCTTAATTCACCCCTCCACTTT
TRBV9	-	-	TRBJ2-2	CASSVGAGVAGELFF	TGTGCCAGCAGCGTAGGGGCAGGGGTTGCCGGGGAGCTGTTTTTT
TRBV5-4	TRBD1	-	TRBJ2-7	CASGTQGAQTYEQYF	TGTGCCAGCGGGACCCAGGGGGCGCAGACCTACGAGCAGTACTTC
TRBV30	-	-	TRBJ1-5	CAWSVFSQPQHF	TGTGCCTGGAGTGTCTTCTCCCAGCCCCAGCATTTT
TRBV12-3/TRBV12-4	-	-	TRBJ2-7	CASSSWAREQYF	TGTGCCAGCAGTTCCTGGGCAAGGGAGCAGTACTTC